This entry concerns a single T cell receptor (beta chain). The data originate from a study of technical replicates of blood from a handful of donors. Profiled with immunoSEQ multiplex PCR; TCRdb holds only in-frame clones, not every one. This sample has about 75,000 clones, with 95% to 98% found just once. Sequenced: T cells isolated from PBMCs. This sequence originates from a human donor in good health.

The CDR3 DNA reads as TGTGCCAGCAGTGAACCTGAGACAGGGGCAAGGGAGCAGTACTTC. This translates into CASSEPETGAREQYF. The V gene is TRBV2, the J gene TRBJ2-7, with 8 bases identical to TRBD1. The CDR3 has 15 residues. The trim removed 2 bases at V and 7 bases at J, leaving 10 bases unmatched. The germline V gene has CDR1 SNHLY and CDR2 FYNNEI.